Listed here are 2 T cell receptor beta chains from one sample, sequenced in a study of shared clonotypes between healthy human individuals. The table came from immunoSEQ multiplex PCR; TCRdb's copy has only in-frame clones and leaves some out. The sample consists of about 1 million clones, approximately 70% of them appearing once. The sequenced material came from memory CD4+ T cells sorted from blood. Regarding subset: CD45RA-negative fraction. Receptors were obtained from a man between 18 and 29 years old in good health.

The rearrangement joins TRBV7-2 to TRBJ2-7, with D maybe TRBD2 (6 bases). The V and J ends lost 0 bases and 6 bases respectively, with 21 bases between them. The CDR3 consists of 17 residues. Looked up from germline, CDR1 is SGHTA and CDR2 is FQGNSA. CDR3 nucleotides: TGTGCCAGCAGCTTAGCGGGAGGCGGGGCCAGTGCCGCCGAGCAGTACTTC. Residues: CASSLAGGGASAAEQYF.

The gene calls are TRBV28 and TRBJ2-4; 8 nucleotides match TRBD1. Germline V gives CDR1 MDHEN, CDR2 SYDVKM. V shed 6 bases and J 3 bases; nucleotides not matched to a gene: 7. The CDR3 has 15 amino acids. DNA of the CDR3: TGTGCCAGCAGAGAAACCGGGACAGGCAAAAACATTCAGTACTTC. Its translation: CASRETGTGKNIQYF.